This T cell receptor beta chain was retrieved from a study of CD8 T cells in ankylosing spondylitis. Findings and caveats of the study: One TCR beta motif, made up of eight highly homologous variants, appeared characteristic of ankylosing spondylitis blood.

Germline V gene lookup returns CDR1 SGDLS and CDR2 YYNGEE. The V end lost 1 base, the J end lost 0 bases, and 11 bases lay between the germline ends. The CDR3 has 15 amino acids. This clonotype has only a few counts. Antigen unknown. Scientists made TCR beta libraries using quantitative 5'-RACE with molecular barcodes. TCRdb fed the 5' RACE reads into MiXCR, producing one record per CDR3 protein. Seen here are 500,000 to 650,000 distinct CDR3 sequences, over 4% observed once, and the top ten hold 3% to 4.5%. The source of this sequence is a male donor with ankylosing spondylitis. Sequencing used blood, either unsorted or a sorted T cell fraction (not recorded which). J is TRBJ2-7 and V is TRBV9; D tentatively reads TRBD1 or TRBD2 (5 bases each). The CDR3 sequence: CASSVKGDSSYEQYF. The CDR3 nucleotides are TGTGCCAGCAGCGTAAAGGGAGACAGCTCCTACGAGCAGTACTTC.